A single sample is the source of the 26 T cell receptor beta chains below, sequenced in a study of T cells in Graves' hyperthyroidism and ophthalmopathy. Using RNA transcripts as the source, TCR beta CDR3 regions were amplified. The HTBI primer set drove a first-round RT-PCR of the TCR CDR3. TCRdb re-called the multiplex PCR reads with MiXCR, one entry per CDR3 protein. Here the sample spans 450,000 to 600,000 distinct CDR3 sequences, 14% being singletons. Sequenced material: blood. The source of these receptors is a middle-aged woman with Graves' hyperthyroidism.

This clonotype occurred once. The chain combines TRBV10-1 with TRBJ2-5; 8 nucleotides match TRBD2. Germline V CDR1 and CDR2: WNHNN, SYGVQD (reference sequence). Unmatched junction bases numbered 7, after V lost 6 bases and J lost 1 base. The CDR3 is made up of 15 amino acids. Here the CDR3 DNA reads TGCGCCAGCAGACCGGGACTAGGTCCCCAAGAGACCCAGTACTTC. This translates into CASRPGLGPQETQYF.

Note on this clonotype: This may come from a read error, since a much larger clone is one base off. The chain uses TRBV2 and TRBJ2-1; TRBD2 matches at 10 bases. The germline V gene encodes CDR1 SNHLY and CDR2 FYNNEI. The CDR3 is made up of 14 amino acids. The V gene end was trimmed by 7 bases and the J gene end by 7 bases; junction bases not matched to a gene: 7. Written as DNA, the CDR3 is TGTGCCAGCAACCGACTAGCGGGCTCGAATGAGCAGTTCTTC. Translated: CASNRLAGSNEQFF.

Turning to this clonotype: A much larger clone is a single base away; this may be a read error. This sequence joins TRBV7-2 and TRBJ2-5, with 11 bases matching TRBD2. Per germline, CDR1 SGHTA and CDR2 FQGNSA. The CDR3 has 16 amino acids. This chain's CDR3 is CASSHGLAGGLETQHF. In DNA form, the CDR3 reads TGTGCCAGCAGCCATGGATTAGCGGGAGGGCTTGAGACCCAGCACTTC.

As concerns this clonotype: At one end, the junction sequence differs from germline, possibly due to a read error. The chain carries TRBV28 and TRBJ2-7, with D hard to call. Germline CDR1 MDHEN, CDR2 SYDVKM. CDR3 length: 11 residues. Written as DNA, the CDR3 is TGTGCCGGCAGCTCCGCATACGAGCAGTACTTC. Its translation: CAGSSAYEQYF.

The sample holds many counts of this clonotype. The chain has TRBV12-3 or TRBV12-4 and TRBJ2-7, with D possibly TRBD2 on 6 matching bases. The ends were cut back, 3 bases at V and 4 bases at J, with 13 bases in the middle. This CDR3 spans 14 amino acids. The CDR3 protein is CASSFSPGVYEQYF. CDR3 DNA sequence: TGTGCCAGCAGTTTTTCCCCGGGGGTTTACGAGCAGTACTTC.

This clonotype was found a few times. The V gene is TRBV5-1, the J gene TRBJ2-2; possible D gene TRBD2, 7 bases. In germline, CDR1 is SGHRS, CDR2 YFSETQ. This CDR3 has 16 amino acids. Between the trimmed V and J ends, which lost 0 bases and 2 bases, there was a span of 11 bases. The CDR3 sequence is CASSLDRDYNTGELFF. The CDR3 DNA sequence: TGCGCCAGCAGCTTGGACAGGGACTACAACACCGGGGAGCTGTTTTTT.

In its sample, this clonotype was seen many times. The chain employs TRBV11-2 and TRBJ1-1; no reliable D call. Germline V lookup: CDR1 SGHAT, CDR2 FQNNGV. Trimming removed 0 bases from V and 1 base from J, with 9 bases in between. CDR3 length: 15 amino acids. The CDR3 region has the DNA TGTGCCAGCAGCTTAGAGACGGGGAGGAACACTGAAGCTTTCTTT. It specifies CASSLETGRNTEAFF.

The chain is built from TRBV14 and TRBJ1-3; TRBD1 matches 9 bases. CDR1 is SGHDN, CDR2 FVKESK, per germline. The junction had 5 bases not matched to a gene; V was cut back by 4 bases and J by 1 base. CDR3 size: 16 residues. The CDR3 DNA reads as TGTGCCAGCAGCCTACCCGGGACAGGGTCTGGAAACACCATATATTTT. This sequence encodes CASSLPGTGSGNTIYF.

The chain couples TRBV29-1 to TRBJ2-3, with unresolved D. The V gene's germline CDR1 is SQVTM and CDR2 ANQGSEA. Between the trimmed V and J ends, which lost 4 bases and 2 bases, there was a span of 4 bases. The CDR3 length is 11 residues. The CDR3 nucleotides read TGCAGCGTTGGAGACACAGATACGCAGTATTTT. Its protein is CSVGDTDTQYF.

CDR3 bases: TGTGCCTCAGAGGGCAATCACAATGAGCAGTTCTTC. Protein product: CASEGNHNEQFF. The chain combines TRBV28 with TRBJ2-1; the D gene is possibly TRBD2 (5 bases). Trimming removed 11 bases from V and 5 bases from J, with 13 bases in between. CDR1 is MDHEN, CDR2 SYDVKM, per germline. The CDR3 has 12 amino acids.

This clonotype was counted only a few times. This chain connects TRBV7-2 to TRBJ2-2; 10 bases align to TRBD2. The CDR3 contains 15 residues. V shed 5 bases and J 4 bases; nucleotides not matched to a gene: 4. Germline V gene sequence: CDR1 SGHTA, CDR2 FQGNSA. CDR3 sequence: CASSTLAGTTGELFF. The CDR3 nucleotides read TGTGCCAGCAGCACACTAGCGGGAACCACCGGGGAGCTGTTTTTT.

In its sample, this clonotype was seen a few times. The V gene is TRBV27, the J gene TRBJ2-7; 7 bases are a match to TRBD2. Germline V lookup: CDR1 MNHEY, CDR2 SMNVEV (reference sequence). V lost 2 bases and J lost 2; bases outside the gene matches: 6. The CDR3 runs 15 residues. DNA for the CDR3: TGTGCCAGCAGTTTAAACGGCGGGAGTCCCTACGAGCAGTACTTC. It codes for CASSLNGGSPYEQYF.

The chain carries TRBV15 and TRBJ1-5; D is unclear. V was pared by 2 bases and J by 5 bases, with 7 bases between. This CDR3 region has 13 residues. Germline V gives CDR1 LNHNV, CDR2 YYDKDF (reference sequence). Written as DNA, the CDR3 is TGTGCCACCAGCAGAAACCTCTATCAGCCCCAGCATTTT. Translated, it gives CATSRNLYQPQHF.

The chain employs TRBV15 and TRBJ2-1; perhaps TRBD2 as D (6 bases). In germline, CDR1 is LNHNV, CDR2 YYDKDF (reference sequence). V shed 0 bases and J shed 8 bases, with 17 bases lying between them. The CDR3 totals 16 residues. This chain's CDR3 is CATSRDTASVRDEQFF. CDR3 sequence (DNA): TGTGCCACCAGCAGAGATACCGCTAGCGTAAGGGATGAGCAGTTCTTC.

The CDR3 loop reads CASSATRYTGELFF. CDR3 bases: TGCGCCAGCAGTGCGACCAGATACACCGGGGAGCTGTTTTTT. The V call is TRBV10-1, the J call TRBJ2-2; D unclear. Per germline, CDR1 WNHNN and CDR2 SYGVQD (reference sequence). This CDR3 region has 14 residues. Between the trimmed V and J ends, which lost 4 bases and 3 bases, there was a span of 9 bases.

There are a few counts of this clonotype. The chain links TRBV4-1 to TRBJ2-1; TRBD1 agrees at 9 bases. Germline CDR1 reads MGHRA; CDR2 reads YSYEKL. J was trimmed by 6 bases and V by 2 bases; bases with no gene match: 5. The CDR3 contains 15 residues. The CDR3 bases are TGCGCCAGCAGCCAATCCGGGACAGGGTTCAATGAGCAGTTCTTC. This translates into CASSQSGTGFNEQFF.

The table lists this clonotype with many counts. This CDR3 is CASTSGTGLFGNQPQHF. DNA for the CDR3: TGTGCCAGCACTTCCGGGACAGGGCTTTTTGGCAATCAGCCCCAGCATTTT. J is TRBJ1-5 and V is TRBV12-3 or TRBV12-4, with 9 bases fitting TRBD1. The CDR3 consists of 17 residues. V gave up 7 bases and J gave up 2 bases; unmatched junction bases: 12.

This clonotype has a count of ten or more. CDR3 sequence: CASSQDGKLFF. The CDR3 DNA follows: TGTGCCAGCAGCCAAGACGGGAAACTGTTTTTT. V usage is TRBV3-1 and J usage is TRBJ1-4; D call uncertain. The CDR3 is made up of 11 amino acids. V lost 0 bases, J lost 11 bases, and 4 bases lay in between. The germline gives CDR1 LGHDT, CDR2 YNNKEL (reference sequence).

This clonotype was detected only a few times. This CDR3 reads CASSLSASAATNEKLFF. DNA for the CDR3: TGCGCCAGCAGCTTGTCGGCTTCGGCAGCAACTAATGAAAAACTGTTTTTT. The V gene is TRBV5-1, the J gene TRBJ1-4; no definite D call. V lost 1 base and J lost 0, with 13 bases in between. CDR1 SGHRS and CDR2 YFSETQ come from the germline V gene. The length of the CDR3 is 17 residues. The full variable domain, completed using reference TRBV5-1 and TRBJ1-4, is KAGVTQTPRYLIKTRGQQVTLSCSPISGHRSVSWYQQTPGQGLQFLFEYFSETQRNKGNFPGRFSGRQFSNSRSEMNVSTLELGDSALYLCASSLSASAATNEKLFFGSGTQLSVL.

This clonotype has at least ten counts. DNA of the CDR3: TGCGCCAGCAGCCCCGGGACAGGGGGCCTTGGGGCCAACGTCCTGACTTTC. Translated, it gives CASSPGTGGLGANVLTF. The rearrangement joins TRBV5-1 to TRBJ2-6; 12 positions match TRBD1. Germline loops: CDR1 SGHRS, CDR2 YFSETQ. The V gene end was trimmed by 4 bases and the J gene end by 3 bases; junction bases not matched to a gene: 5. The CDR3 totals 17 residues. The whole variable domain, remainder taken from reference TRBV5-1 and TRBJ2-6, is KAGVTQTPRYLIKTRGQQVTLSCSPISGHRSVSWYQQTPGQGLQFLFEYFSETQRNKGNFPGRFSGRQFSNSRSEMNVSTLELGDSALYLCASSPGTGGLGANVLTFGAGSRLTVL.

The sample holds a few counts of this clonotype. The chain carries TRBV12-3 or TRBV12-4 and TRBJ1-3; D unresolved. Trimming stripped 5 bases from V and 2 bases from J, with 10 bases between. This CDR3 contains 14 residues. This CDR3 is CASSRDIAGNTIYF. CDR3 DNA sequence: TGTGCCAGCAGTAGAGACATAGCTGGAAACACCATATATTTT.

This clonotype showed up many times. The chain is built from TRBV5-1 and TRBJ2-1; no clear D gene. The CDR3 is 14 residues long. Per germline, CDR1 SGHRS and CDR2 YFSETQ. V was pared by 0 bases and J by 9 bases, with 13 bases between. CDR3 DNA: TGCGCCAGCAGCTTGGCCAGGAAAGGTGTTGAGCAGTTCTTC. Its translation: CASSLARKGVEQFF.

Comment on this clonotype: At one end, the junction sequence differs from germline, possibly due to a read error. The chain carries TRBV19 and TRBJ2-5; possible D gene TRBD1, 6 bases. The CDR3 is 14 amino acids. In germline, CDR1 is LNHDA, CDR2 SQIVND (reference sequence). Here the CDR3 DNA reads TGTGCCAGTAGTGATACAGGGTCGAGAGAGACCCAGTGCTTC. It encodes CASSDTGSRETQCF.

This clonotype was observed many times. V and J are TRBV5-1 and TRBJ2-2; D remains unclear. The germline V gene encodes CDR1 SGHRS and CDR2 YFSETQ. The germline V and J ends were trimmed by 0 bases and 7 bases, with 10 bases remaining between them. CDR3 size: 14 residues. The CDR3 coding sequence is TGCGCCAGCAGCTTGGGCTACTATGGCGGGGAGCTGTTTTTT. Amino acids: CASSLGYYGGELFF.

Notes on this clonotype: This clone may be a read error of a much larger clone one base away. V gene TRBV28 combines with J gene TRBJ2-7; a weak D match, TRBD1 (5 bases). Germline CDR1 MDHEN, CDR2 SYDVKM. The CDR3 spans 15 residues. DNA for the CDR3: TGTGCCAGCAGGGATTACGGACAACTCTCCCACGAGCAGCACTTC. Translating it yields CASRDYGQLSHEQHF.

This clonotype was seen at least ten times. V and J are TRBV28 and TRBJ2-5; 9 bases line up with TRBD1. V dropped 3 bases and J dropped 1; count of bases not matched to a gene: 9. The CDR3 sequence is 17 residues long. CDR1 MDHEN and CDR2 SYDVKM come from the germline V gene. CDR3 residues: CASSFLWDRVPQETQYF. In nucleotides, the CDR3 is TGTGCCAGCAGTTTTCTATGGGACAGGGTTCCCCAAGAGACCCAGTACTTC.